One T cell receptor beta chain is described in this entry. Its antigen is undetermined. Each patient came to thyroid surgery without any prior treatment (of any kind). The sample comes from a study of metastatic and nonmetastatic thyroid tumors. About the research overall: The comparison covered peripheral blood and tumor or nodule tissue in malignant and benign thyroid patients. Study outcomes and limitations: When malignant thyroid tumors were compared with benign nodules, TCR beta diversity was reportedly significantly higher in the malignant tumors. This held in both blood and tumor samples.

V shed 6 bases and J 4 bases; nucleotides not matched to a gene: 11. The CDR3 runs 14 residues. In germline, CDR1 is DFQATT, CDR2 SNEGSKA (reference sequence). In the study's own analysis: Construction of a distant-metastasis classifier for papillary thyroid cancer relied on CDR3 differences across clinicopathological groups. Using MiXCR, TCRdb re-called clones from the PCR reads. For this entry, the V and J calls and clone size follow TCRdb and not the study's own pipeline. The data hold 35,000 to 45,000 clones, with less than 25% observed a single time. Sequenced material: blood. The chain has TRBV20-1 and TRBJ2-5; 7 nucleotides agree with TRBD2. This clonotype originated in a female donor with papillary thyroid cancer or a benign thyroid nodule (not recorded which). Some clones in this sample may be carry-over from other donors' samples. The CDR3 nucleotides are TGCAGTGCCAGTGACGGGGGAGGGCCAGAGACCCAGTACTTC. Translation: CSASDGGGPETQYF.